What follows are 13 T cell receptor beta chains derived from one specimen sequenced in a study of OX40 agonist ivuxolimab in advanced cancers. Generated by immunoSEQ multiplex PCR, the TCRdb table keeps only in-frame clones and is missing some. The table shows 45,000 to 65,000 clones, with around 89% occurring only once. Sequencing was performed on CD4+ or CD8+ T cells sorted from blood, taken in a trial of the OX40 agonist ivuxolimab. The source of these receptors is an adult with an advanced solid tumor such as melanoma, head and neck, liver or kidney cancer.

V and J are TRBV7-6 and TRBJ2-5; 15 bases are shared with TRBD2. The CDR3 contains 18 residues. Germline assignment: CDR1 SGHVS and CDR2 FNYEAQ. Unmatched junction bases numbered 8, after V lost 2 bases and J lost 4 bases. In nucleotides, the CDR3 is TGTGCCAGCAGCTTATCCGGGACTAGCGGGGGGACCGGAGAGACCCAGTACTTC. This codes for CASSLSGTSGGTGETQYF.

This rearrangement joins TRBV19 to TRBJ2-1; weak D call: TRBD1 (6 bases). Germline V gene data show CDR1 as LNHDA and CDR2 as SQIVND (reference sequence). V was cut by 6 bases and J by 4 bases, with 10 bases left in between. The CDR3 totals 13 residues. The CDR3 nucleotides are TGTGCCAGTAGGTTGGACAGTTACAATGAGCAGTTCTTC. As protein: CASRLDSYNEQFF.

The V gene is TRBV28, the J gene TRBJ1-1; D gene unclear. CDR3 size: 13 residues. V was cut by 2 bases and J by 5 bases, with 9 bases left in between. The germline gives CDR1 MDHEN, CDR2 SYDVKM. For the CDR3, the DNA is TGTGCCAGCAGTTTAAACCAATGGACTGAAGCTTTCTTT. Residues: CASSLNQWTEAFF.

The chain links TRBV30 to TRBJ2-5; the D gene is possibly TRBD2 (6 bases). Germline V gene lookup returns CDR1 GTSNPN and CDR2 SVGIG (reference sequence). V lost 1 base to trimming and J lost 1 base, with 16 bases between them. CDR3 length: 16 amino acids. In DNA form, the CDR3 reads TGTGCCTGGAGTGCCGAGACTAGTGTACTCCAAGAGACCCAGTACTTC. It encodes CAWSAETSVLQETQYF.

The V and J genes are TRBV4-1 and TRBJ1-1; D uncertain. Germline values: CDR1 MGHRA, CDR2 YSYEKL. The CDR3 covers 18 residues. Trimming took off 1 base at V and 0 bases at J, with 18 bases between the two ends. CDR3: CASSQVSSGSGMNTEAFF. In DNA, the CDR3 is TGCGCCAGCAGCCAAGTAAGCTCCGGGTCGGGGATGAACACTGAAGCTTTCTTT.

The chain uses TRBV2 and TRBJ2-7; 10 bases align to TRBD2. J lost 3 bases, V lost 6 bases, and 8 bases had no gene match. The germline V gene encodes CDR1 SNHLY and CDR2 FYNNEI. The CDR3 totals 15 residues. The CDR3 nucleotides read TGTGCCAGCAGCCCCCAAACTAGCGGGGTCTACGAGCAGTACTTC. Its translation is CASSPQTSGVYEQYF.

This chain uses TRBV11-1 with TRBJ2-2; TRBD1 aligns across 7 bases. With 4 bases clipped from V and 4 bases from J, the junction kept 3 bases outside the gene matches. This CDR3 is 14 amino acids long. Germline CDR1 and CDR2: SGHAT and FQDESV (reference sequence). CDR3 coding DNA: TGTGCCAGCAGCTCTACAGGGGTCACCGGGGAGCTGTTTTTT. It yields the protein CASSSTGVTGELFF.

The chain couples TRBV6-1 to TRBJ1-5; 7 bases agree with TRBD1. The CDR3 spans 15 residues. J gave up 0 bases and V 5 bases, and 4 bases lay outside the gene matches. The germline gives CDR1 MNHNS, CDR2 SASEGT. CDR3 sequence: CASSQQGFSNQPQHF. DNA of the CDR3: TGTGCCAGCAGTCAACAGGGGTTTAGCAATCAGCCCCAGCATTTT.

This clone came up once. The CDR3 sequence is CAWSEMVLAGTYNEQFF. The CDR3, as DNA: TGTGCCTGGAGCGAAATGGTACTAGCGGGGACCTACAATGAGCAGTTCTTC. The J gene is TRBJ2-1, the V gene TRBV30, with 10 bases aligning to TRBD2. This CDR3 spans 17 amino acids. Germline-derived CDR1 and CDR2 are GTSNPN and SVGIG (reference sequence). The ends lost 3 bases at V and 2 bases at J; junction bases unmatched: 10.

The genes are TRBV5-1 and TRBJ2-1; D gene unclear. This CDR3 comprises 14 residues. Trimming removed 6 bases from V and 6 bases from J, with 16 bases in between. Germline values: CDR1 SGHRS, CDR2 YFSETQ. In DNA form, the CDR3 reads TGCGCCAGCATTCAATCCCCGGCAGGCAATGAGCAGTTCTTC. It yields the protein CASIQSPAGNEQFF.

The chain recombines TRBV7-2 with TRBJ2-3; 11 bases are a match to TRBD2. The CDR3 runs to 17 residues. CDR1 is SGHTA, CDR2 FQGNSA, per germline. V shed 5 bases, J shed 3 bases, and the junction held 10 bases outside the gene matches. The CDR3 DNA reads as TGTGCCAGCAGCCCCCAACTAGCGGGGGTTGCAACAGATACGCAGTATTTT. Translating it yields CASSPQLAGVATDTQYF.

V gene TRBV9 combines with J gene TRBJ2-2, with D unresolved. CDR1 and CDR2 from the germline V gene are SGDLS and YYNGEE. V lost 0 bases and J lost 6, with 6 bases in between. This CDR3 contains 13 residues. CDR3 region: CASSVARSGELFF. CDR3 coding DNA: TGTGCCAGCAGCGTAGCTCGATCCGGGGAGCTGTTTTTT. Looking up the rest from reference TRBV9 and TRBJ2-2 gives the full variable domain: DSGVTQTPKHLITATGQRVTLRCSPRSGDLSVYWYQQSLDQGLQFLIQYYNGEERAKGNILERFSAQQFPDLHSELNLSSLELGDSALYFCASSVARSGELFFGEGSRLTVL.

This chain links TRBV15 with TRBJ1-2; TRBD1 might be the D (6 bases). With 0 bases removed from V and 6 bases from J, the gap between germline ends came to 14 bases. CDR3 length equals 15 residues. CDR1 LNHNV and CDR2 YYDKDF come from the germline V gene (reference sequence). The CDR3 reads CATSREGQGGNGYTF. As DNA, the CDR3 is TGTGCCACCAGCAGAGAAGGACAAGGGGGAAATGGCTACACCTTC.